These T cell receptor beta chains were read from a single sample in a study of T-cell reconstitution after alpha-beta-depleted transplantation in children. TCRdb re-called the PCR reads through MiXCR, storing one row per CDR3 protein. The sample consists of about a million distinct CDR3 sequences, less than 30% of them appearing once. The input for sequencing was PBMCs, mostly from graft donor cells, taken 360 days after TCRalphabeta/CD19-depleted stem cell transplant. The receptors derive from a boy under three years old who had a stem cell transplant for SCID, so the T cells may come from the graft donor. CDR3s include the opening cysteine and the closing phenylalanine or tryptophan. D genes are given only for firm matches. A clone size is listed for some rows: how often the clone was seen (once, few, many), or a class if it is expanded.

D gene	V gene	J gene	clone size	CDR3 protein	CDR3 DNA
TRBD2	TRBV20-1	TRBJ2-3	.	CSASAASGGWGTDTQYF	TGCAGTGCTAGTGCGGCTAGCGGGGGCTGGGGCACAGATACGCAGTATTTT
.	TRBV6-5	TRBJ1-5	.	CASSSTTTRRSNQPQHF	TGTGCCAGCAGTTCTACAACGACCCGAAGAAGCAATCAGCCCCAGCATTTT
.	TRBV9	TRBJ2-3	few	CASSVAWGPGQDTQYF	TGTGCCAGCAGCGTAGCATGGGGGCCGGGCCAGGATACGCAGTATTTT
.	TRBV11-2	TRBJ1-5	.	CASSLRSVRNQPQHF	TGTGCCAGCAGCTTACGTTCAGTCAGAAATCAGCCCCAGCATTTT
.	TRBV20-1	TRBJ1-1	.	CSAGGGYGGTEAFF	TGCAGTGCGGGCGGGGGGTATGGTGGCACTGAAGCTTTCTTT
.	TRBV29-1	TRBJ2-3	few	CSVDATASTDTQYF	TGCAGCGTTGACGCGACAGCTAGCACAGATACGCAGTATTTT
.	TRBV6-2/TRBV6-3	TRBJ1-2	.	CASSYRDGRWGYTF	TGTGCCAGCAGTTACCGGGACGGCCGGTGGGGCTACACCTTC
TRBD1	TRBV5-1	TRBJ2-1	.	CASSLPPGQGGYNEQFF	TGCGCCAGCAGCTTGCCCCCGGGACAGGGAGGCTACAATGAGCAGTTCTTC
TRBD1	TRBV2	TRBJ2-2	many	CASRRQGTGELFF	TGTGCCAGCCGCCGACAGGGCACCGGGGAGCTGTTTTTT
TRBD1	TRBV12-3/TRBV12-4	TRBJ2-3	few	CASRLTGASGDTQYF	TGTGCCAGCAGACTAACAGGGGCCTCAGGAGATACGCAGTATTTT
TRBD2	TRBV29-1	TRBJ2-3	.	CSVDPSGAHTDTQYF	TGCAGCGTTGATCCTAGCGGGGCGCACACAGATACGCAGTATTTT
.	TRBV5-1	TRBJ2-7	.	CASSLDSLTYEQYF	TGCGCCAGCAGCTTGGACAGTTTAACCTACGAGCAGTACTTC
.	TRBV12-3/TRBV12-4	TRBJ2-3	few	CASNRDFTDTQYF	TGTGCCAGCAACCGGGACTTTACAGATACGCAGTATTTT
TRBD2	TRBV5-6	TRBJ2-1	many	CASSLVAGGDEQFF	TGTGCCAGCAGCTTGGTAGCGGGGGGAGATGAGCAGTTCTTC
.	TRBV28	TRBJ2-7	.	CAIGDIPNYEQYF	TGTGCCATAGGGGACATCCCTAACTACGAGCAGTACTTC
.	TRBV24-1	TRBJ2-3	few	CATSDPVPDTQYF	TGTGCCACCAGTGATCCCGTCCCAGATACGCAGTATTTT
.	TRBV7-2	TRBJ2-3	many	CASSLSVSVDTQYF	TGTGCCAGCAGCCTAAGCGTTAGCGTAGATACGCAGTATTTT
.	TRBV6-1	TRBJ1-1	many	CASRRQQNTEAFF	TGTGCCAGCAGAAGACAGCAGAACACTGAAGCTTTCTTT
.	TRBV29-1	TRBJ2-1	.	CSVPSGVFYSYNEQFF	TGCAGCGTGCCCTCAGGGGTCTTCTACTCCTACAATGAGCAGTTCTTC
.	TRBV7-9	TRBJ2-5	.	CASSIRLEEETQYF	TGTGCCAGCAGCATCCGACTGGAAGAAGAGACCCAGTACTTC
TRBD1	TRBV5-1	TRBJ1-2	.	CASSPDRPDGYTF	TGCGCCAGCAGCCCGGACAGGCCGGATGGCTACACCTTC
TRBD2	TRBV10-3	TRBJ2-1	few	CAIRGTSGRSYNEQFF	TGTGCCATCAGGGGGACTAGCGGACGCTCCTACAATGAGCAGTTCTTC
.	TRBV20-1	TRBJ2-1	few	CSARRTSYEQFF	TGCAGTGCTAGGAGGACTTCGTATGAGCAGTTCTTC
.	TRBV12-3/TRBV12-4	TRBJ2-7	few	CASSLGRAAYEQYF	TGTGCCAGCAGTTTGGGCAGGGCCGCCTACGAGCAGTACTTC
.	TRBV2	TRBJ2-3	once	CASSGRTGIGLGPRLDTQYF	TGTGCCAGCAGTGGACGGACAGGGATCGGACTAGGCCCTCGGTTGGATACGCAGTATTTT
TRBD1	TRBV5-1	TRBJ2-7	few	CASSFRDSTYEQYF	TGCGCCAGCAGCTTCCGGGACAGTACCTACGAGCAGTACTTC
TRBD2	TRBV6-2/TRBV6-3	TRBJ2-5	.	CASSMGRGGTQYF	TGTGCCAGCAGTATGGGACGCGGGGGGACCCAGTACTTC
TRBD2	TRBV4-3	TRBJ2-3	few	CASSRLGLAGSNTQYF	TGCGCCAGCAGCCGCTTGGGACTAGCGGGGTCGAATACGCAGTATTTT
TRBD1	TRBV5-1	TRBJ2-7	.	CASSLDGTGRYEQYF	TGCGCCAGCAGCTTGGATGGGACAGGTCGGTACGAGCAGTACTTC
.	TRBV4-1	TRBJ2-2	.	CASSQATGRYTGELFF	TGCGCCAGCAGCCAAGCGACAGGGAGGTACACCGGGGAGCTGTTTTTT
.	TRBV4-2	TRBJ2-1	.	CASSQRGIRGLEDNEQFF	TGTGCCAGCAGCCAAAGAGGCATACGAGGGCTTGAGGACAATGAGCAGTTCTTC
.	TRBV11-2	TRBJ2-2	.	CASSPGDIPGELFF	TGTGCCAGCAGCCCCGGGGACATACCAGGGGAGCTGTTTTTT
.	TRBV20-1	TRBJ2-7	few	CSAIGGYEQYF	TGCAGTGCTATCGGGGGCTACGAGCAGTACTTC
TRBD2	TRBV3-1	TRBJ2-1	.	CASRSRGGLNNEQFF	TGTGCCAGCAGGTCGCGGGGGGGCCTAAACAATGAGCAGTTCTTC
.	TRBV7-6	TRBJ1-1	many	CASSWGNAEAFF	TGTGCCAGCAGCTGGGGGAACGCTGAAGCTTTCTTT
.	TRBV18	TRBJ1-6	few	CASSPRGLDNSPLHF	TGTGCCAGCTCACCACGGGGGCTTGACAATTCACCCCTCCACTTT
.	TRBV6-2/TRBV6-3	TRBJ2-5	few	CASSSLRGVTQQETQYF	TGTGCCAGCAGCTCCTTGCGGGGAGTTACCCAACAAGAGACCCAGTACTTC
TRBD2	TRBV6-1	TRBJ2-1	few	CASREAGGSYNEQFF	TGTGCCAGCAGAGAGGCGGGGGGCTCCTACAATGAGCAGTTCTTC
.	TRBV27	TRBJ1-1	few	CASSFCPWTEAFF	TGTGCCAGCAGTTTTTGTCCGTGGACTGAAGCTTTCTTT
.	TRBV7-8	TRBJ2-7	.	CASSLGRLGREQYF	TGTGCCAGCAGCTTAGGGCGGCTTGGTCGCGAGCAGTACTTC
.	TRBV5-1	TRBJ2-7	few	CASSFRDVTYEQYF	TGCGCCAGCAGCTTCCGGGACGTAACCTACGAGCAGTACTTC
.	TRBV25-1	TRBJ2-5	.	CASSMFASPIVETQYF	TGTGCCAGCAGTATGTTTGCTAGTCCCATTGTGGAGACCCAGTACTTC
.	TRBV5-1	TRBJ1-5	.	CASSSGTPDQPQHF	TGCGCCAGCAGCTCCGGGACACCAGATCAGCCCCAGCATTTT
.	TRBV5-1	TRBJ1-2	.	CASSFDGTNYGYTF	TGCGCCAGCAGCTTCGACGGAACTAACTATGGCTACACCTTC
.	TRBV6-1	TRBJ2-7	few	CASIATERSYEQYF	TGTGCCAGCATCGCCACCGAAAGGTCCTACGAGCAGTACTTC
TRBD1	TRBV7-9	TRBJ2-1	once	CASSVPGQGVSNEQFF	TGTGCCAGCAGCGTCCCGGGACAGGGAGTCTCCAATGAGCAGTTCTTC
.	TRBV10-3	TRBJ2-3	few	CAISERGTAGTDTQYF	TGTGCCATCAGTGAGAGAGGGACCGCTGGCACAGATACGCAGTATTTT
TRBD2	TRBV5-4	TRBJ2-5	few	CASSQLARYQETQYF	TGTGCCAGCAGCCAACTAGCGAGGTACCAAGAGACCCAGTACTTC